This TCR beta chain was identified in a study of T cell responses to AZD1222 COVID-19 vaccine. For this clone: Its antigen is not identified.

Trimming pared 1 base from V and 7 bases from J, leaving 13 bases between. Germline V gives CDR1 MNHNS, CDR2 SASEGT. This CDR3 contains 14 residues. Data came from immunoSEQ multiplex PCR; TCRdb stores just in-frame clones and leaves some out. The sample has 52,000 or so clones; about 85% are singletons. Findings of the study overall: Among spike-specific TCRs, nearly half reportedly target unmutated variant regions. Spike-specific TCRs gained breadth and depth after people received two AZD1222 doses.

Sample: peripheral blood, taken on day 0 of MenACWY control vaccination. The chain links TRBV6-1 to TRBJ1-1; the D is unclear. This TCR came from an adult in good health. The CDR3 region is CASSEGEGSIEAFF. CDR3 nucleotides: TGTGCCAGCAGTGAAGGGGAGGGCAGTATTGAAGCTTTCTTT.